The clone carrying this TCR beta chain was counted many times. The entry originates in a study of low-dose radiotherapy and immunotherapy resistance in tumors. The germline V gene has CDR1 SGHTA and CDR2 FQGNSA. The V and J ends lost 3 bases and 4 bases respectively, with 7 bases between them. The CDR3 contains 13 residues. As to time point: before trial treatment. Inclusion covered patients whose advanced solid tumors lacked tumor-infiltrating lymphocytes. With TRAV- and TRBV-specific primers, first-strand cDNA was made, covering the alpha and beta chains. A roughly 20-cycle PCR with a constant-region primer and V-primer adapter amplified TCRs. Using its own MiXCR run on the reads, TCRdb lists one record per CDR3 protein. The repertoire holds 65,000 to 100,000 distinct CDR3 sequences, with over 15% as singletons.

The V and J genes are TRBV7-2 and TRBJ2-1; no clear D gene. This clonotype originated in a male donor with prostate cancer. The sequences come from PBMCs, collected before treatment. This CDR3 reads CASSFVGYNEQFF. The CDR3 DNA is TGTGCCAGCAGCTTCGTCGGGTACAATGAGCAGTTCTTC.